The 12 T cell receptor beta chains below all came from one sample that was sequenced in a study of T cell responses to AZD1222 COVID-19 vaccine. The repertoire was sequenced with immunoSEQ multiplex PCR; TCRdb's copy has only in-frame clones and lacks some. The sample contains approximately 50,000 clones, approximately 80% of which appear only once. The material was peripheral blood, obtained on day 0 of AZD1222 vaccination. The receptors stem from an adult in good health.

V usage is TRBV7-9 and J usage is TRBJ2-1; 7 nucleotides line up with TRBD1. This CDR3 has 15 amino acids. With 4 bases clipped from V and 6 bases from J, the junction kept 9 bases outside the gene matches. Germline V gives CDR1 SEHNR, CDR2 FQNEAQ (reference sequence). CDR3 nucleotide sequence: TGTGCCAGCAGCTCATCGACAGGGTTCGGCAATGAGCAGTTCTTC. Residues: CASSSSTGFGNEQFF.

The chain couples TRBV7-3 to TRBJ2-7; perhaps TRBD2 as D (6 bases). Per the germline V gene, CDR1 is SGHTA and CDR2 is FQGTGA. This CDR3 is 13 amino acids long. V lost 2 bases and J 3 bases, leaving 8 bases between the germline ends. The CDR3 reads CASSLGSGYEQYF. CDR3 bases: TGTGCCAGCAGCTTAGGTAGCGGCTACGAGCAGTACTTC. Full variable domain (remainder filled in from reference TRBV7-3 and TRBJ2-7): GAGVSQTPSNKVTEKGKYVELRCDPISGHTALYWYRQSLGQGPEFLIYFQGTGAADDSGLPNDRFFAVRPEGSVSTLKIQRTERGDSAVYLCASSLGSGYEQYFGPGTRLTVT.

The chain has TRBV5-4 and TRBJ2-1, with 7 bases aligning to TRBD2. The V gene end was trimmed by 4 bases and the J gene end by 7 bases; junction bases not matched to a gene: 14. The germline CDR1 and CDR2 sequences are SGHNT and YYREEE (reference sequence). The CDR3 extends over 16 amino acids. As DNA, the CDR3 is TGTGCCAGCAGCCCGGAACTAGCGACCGTTGCTAATGAGCAGTTCTTC. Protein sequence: CASSPELATVANEQFF.

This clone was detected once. CDR3: CASSLDDNSPLHF. The CDR3 coding sequence is TGCGCCAGCAGCTTGGACGATAATTCACCCCTCCACTTT. The gene calls are TRBV5-1 and TRBJ1-6, with no clear D. The CDR3 length is 13 residues. CDR1 and CDR2 from the germline V gene are SGHRS and YFSETQ. Trimming removed 0 bases at V and 5 bases at J, with 3 bases between.

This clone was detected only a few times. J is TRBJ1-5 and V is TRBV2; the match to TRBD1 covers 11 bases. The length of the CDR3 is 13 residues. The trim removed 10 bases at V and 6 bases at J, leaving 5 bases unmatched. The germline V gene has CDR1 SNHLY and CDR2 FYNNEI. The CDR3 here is CATGQGARQPQHF. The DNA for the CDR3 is TGTGCCACCGGACAGGGGGCGCGTCAGCCCCAGCATTTT.

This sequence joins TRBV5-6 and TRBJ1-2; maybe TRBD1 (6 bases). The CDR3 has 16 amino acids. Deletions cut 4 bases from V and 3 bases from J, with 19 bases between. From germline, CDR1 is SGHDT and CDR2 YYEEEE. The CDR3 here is CASSPETGEDYYGYTF. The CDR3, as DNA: TGTGCCAGCAGCCCTGAGACAGGCGAGGACTACTATGGCTACACCTTC.

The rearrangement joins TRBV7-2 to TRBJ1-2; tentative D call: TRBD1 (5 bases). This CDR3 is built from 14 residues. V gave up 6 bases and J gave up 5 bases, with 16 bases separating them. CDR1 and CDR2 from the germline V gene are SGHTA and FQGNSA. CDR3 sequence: CASRFSGTVYGYTF. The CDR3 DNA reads TGTGCCAGCAGATTTTCCGGGACGGTATATGGCTACACCTTC.

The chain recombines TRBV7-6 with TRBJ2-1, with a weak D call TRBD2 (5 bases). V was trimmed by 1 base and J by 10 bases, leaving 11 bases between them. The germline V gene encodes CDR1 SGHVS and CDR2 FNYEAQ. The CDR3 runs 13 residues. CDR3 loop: CASSLVLREEQFF. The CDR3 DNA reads TGTGCCAGCAGCTTAGTCCTCCGGGAAGAGCAGTTCTTC.

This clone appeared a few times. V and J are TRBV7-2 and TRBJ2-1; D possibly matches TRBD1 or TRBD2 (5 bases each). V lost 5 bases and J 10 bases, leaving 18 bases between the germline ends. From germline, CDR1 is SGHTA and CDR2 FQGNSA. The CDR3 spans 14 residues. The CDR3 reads CASSLTGTNYEQFF. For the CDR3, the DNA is TGTGCCAGCAGCCTAACCGGGACCAACTACGAGCAGTTCTTC.

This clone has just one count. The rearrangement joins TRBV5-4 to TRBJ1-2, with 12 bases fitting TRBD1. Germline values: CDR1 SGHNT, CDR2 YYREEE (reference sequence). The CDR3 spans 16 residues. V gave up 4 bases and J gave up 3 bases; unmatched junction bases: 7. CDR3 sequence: CASSMGQGAIDYGYTF. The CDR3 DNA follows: TGTGCCAGCAGCATGGGACAGGGGGCAATAGACTATGGCTACACCTTC.

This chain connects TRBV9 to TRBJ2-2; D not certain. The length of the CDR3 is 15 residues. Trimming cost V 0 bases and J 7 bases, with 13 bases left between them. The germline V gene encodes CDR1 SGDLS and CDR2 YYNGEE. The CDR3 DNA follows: TGTGCCAGCAGCGTAGGGAAACAGATAAACGGGGAGCTGTTTTTT. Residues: CASSVGKQINGELFF. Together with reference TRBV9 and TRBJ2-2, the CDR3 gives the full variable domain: DSGVTQTPKHLITATGQRVTLRCSPRSGDLSVYWYQQSLDQGLQFLIQYYNGEERAKGNILERFSAQQFPDLHSELNLSSLELGDSALYFCASSVGKQINGELFFGEGSRLTVL.

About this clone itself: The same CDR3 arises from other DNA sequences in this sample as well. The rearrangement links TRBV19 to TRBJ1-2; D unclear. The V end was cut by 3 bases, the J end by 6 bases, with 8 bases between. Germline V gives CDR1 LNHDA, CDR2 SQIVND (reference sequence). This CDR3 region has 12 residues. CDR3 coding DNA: TGTGCCAGTAGTATCGATCGGAATGGCTACACCTTC. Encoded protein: CASSIDRNGYTF.